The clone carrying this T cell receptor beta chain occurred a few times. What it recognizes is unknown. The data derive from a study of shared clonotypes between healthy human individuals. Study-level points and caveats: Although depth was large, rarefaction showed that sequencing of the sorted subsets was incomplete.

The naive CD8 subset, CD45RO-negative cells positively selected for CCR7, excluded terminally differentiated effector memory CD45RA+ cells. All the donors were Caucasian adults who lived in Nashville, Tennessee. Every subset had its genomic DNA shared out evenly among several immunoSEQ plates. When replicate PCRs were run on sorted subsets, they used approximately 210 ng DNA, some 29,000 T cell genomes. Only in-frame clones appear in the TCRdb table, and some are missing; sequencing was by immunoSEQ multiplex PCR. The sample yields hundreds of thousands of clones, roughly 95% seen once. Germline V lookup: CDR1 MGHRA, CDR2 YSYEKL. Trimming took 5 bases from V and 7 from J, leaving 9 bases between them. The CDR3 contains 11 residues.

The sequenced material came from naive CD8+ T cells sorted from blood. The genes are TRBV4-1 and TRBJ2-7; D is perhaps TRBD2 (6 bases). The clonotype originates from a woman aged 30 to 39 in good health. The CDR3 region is CASSYRGEQYF. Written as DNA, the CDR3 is TGCGCCAGCAGCTACCGGGGGGAGCAGTACTTC.